The following is a TCR beta chain sequence with its context. Moderate-to-severe activity, with CAS ≥3, NOSPECS ≥4 and duration under 3 months, characterized the donors with ophthalmopathy. This sample was taken from a study of Graves' ophthalmopathy and Graves' hyperthyroidism. The CDR3 is 12 amino acids. V was shortened by 8 bases and J by 2 bases, with 9 bases between the two germline ends. Per the germline V gene, CDR1 is MNHNS and CDR2 is SASEGT. For repertoire sequencing, the TCR beta CDR3 regions were amplified from RNA transcripts. The library came from an HTBI-primed first-round RT-PCR and a second-round multiplex PCR. A single record per CDR3 protein comes from TCRdb applying MiXCR to the multiplex PCR reads. The sample has 170,000 or so distinct CDR3 sequences, 37% seen once.

The sample was peripheral blood. The V gene is TRBV6-1, the J gene TRBJ2-5; no clear D. The origin of this receptor is a woman aged 40 to 49 with Graves' ophthalmopathy. CDR3 DNA sequence: TGTGCCAGCGCCGTGGAGCAAGAGACCCAGTACTTC. As protein: CASAVEQETQYF.